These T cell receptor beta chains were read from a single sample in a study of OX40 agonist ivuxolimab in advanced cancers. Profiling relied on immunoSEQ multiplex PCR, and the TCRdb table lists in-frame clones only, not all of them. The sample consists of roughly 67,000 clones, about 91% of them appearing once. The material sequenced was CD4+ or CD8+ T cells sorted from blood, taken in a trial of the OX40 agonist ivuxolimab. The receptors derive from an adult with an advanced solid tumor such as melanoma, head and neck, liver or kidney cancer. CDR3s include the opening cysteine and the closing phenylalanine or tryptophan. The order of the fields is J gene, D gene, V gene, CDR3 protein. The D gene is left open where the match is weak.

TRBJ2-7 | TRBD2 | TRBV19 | CASSPQRGGSYEQYF
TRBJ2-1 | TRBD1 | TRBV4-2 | CASSQESWDRAYNEQFF
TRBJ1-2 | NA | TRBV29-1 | CSVEEAGRDYGYTF
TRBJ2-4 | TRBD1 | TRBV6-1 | CASTWTGGAKNIQYF
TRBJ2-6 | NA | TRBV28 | CASSPTGAGANVLTF
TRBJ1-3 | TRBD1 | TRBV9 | CASSETGGPGNTIYF
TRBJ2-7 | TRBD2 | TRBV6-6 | CASSYSRDYYEQYF
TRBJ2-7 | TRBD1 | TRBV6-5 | CASSYWGQNYEQYF
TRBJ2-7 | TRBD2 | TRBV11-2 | CASSSPSRGGVYEQYF
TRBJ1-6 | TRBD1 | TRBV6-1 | CASSDQRQGSSYNSPLHF
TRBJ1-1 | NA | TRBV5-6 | CASSSMTVMNTEAFF
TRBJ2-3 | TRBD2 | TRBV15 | CATSSRTSGYYTDTQYF
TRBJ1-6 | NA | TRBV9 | CASSVAPQSSYNSPLHF
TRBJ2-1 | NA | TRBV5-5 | CASSWARTTPPHNEQFF
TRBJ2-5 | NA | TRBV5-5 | CASSLGGTQYF
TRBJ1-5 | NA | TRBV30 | CAWSLGDNQPQHF
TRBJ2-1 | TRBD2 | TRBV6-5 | CASSYSGTSINEQFF
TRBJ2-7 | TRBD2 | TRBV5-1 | CASSLFSGGLYEQYF
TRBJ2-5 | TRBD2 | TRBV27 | CASSFFRTSQETQYF
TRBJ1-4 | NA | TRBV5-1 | CASSWGRLDTNEKLFF
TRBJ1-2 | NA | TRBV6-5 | CASSSTLVEGYTF
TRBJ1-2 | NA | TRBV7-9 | CASTESGWGPDGYTF
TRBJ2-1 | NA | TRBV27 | CASSLGLSNEQFF
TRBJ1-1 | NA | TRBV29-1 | CSVAVGTEAFF
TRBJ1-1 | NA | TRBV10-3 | CAISAQGLNTEAFF
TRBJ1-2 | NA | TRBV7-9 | CASSLGTGVNYGYTF
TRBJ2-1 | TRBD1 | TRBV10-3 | CAISTRDRTGGFGNEQFF
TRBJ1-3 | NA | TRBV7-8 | CASSPRGSGNTIYF
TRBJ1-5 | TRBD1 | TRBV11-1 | CASSSTGDQPQHF
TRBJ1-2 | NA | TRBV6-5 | CASSPDTHYGYTF
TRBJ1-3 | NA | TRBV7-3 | CASSLDGTSGNTIYF
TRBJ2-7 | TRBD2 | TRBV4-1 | CASSQDPGGTYEQYF
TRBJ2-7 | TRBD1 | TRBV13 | CASSEPETGETYEQYF
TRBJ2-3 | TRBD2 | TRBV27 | CASIPLAGTSDTQYF
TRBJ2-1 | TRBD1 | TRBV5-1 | CASSFTGGHNEQFF